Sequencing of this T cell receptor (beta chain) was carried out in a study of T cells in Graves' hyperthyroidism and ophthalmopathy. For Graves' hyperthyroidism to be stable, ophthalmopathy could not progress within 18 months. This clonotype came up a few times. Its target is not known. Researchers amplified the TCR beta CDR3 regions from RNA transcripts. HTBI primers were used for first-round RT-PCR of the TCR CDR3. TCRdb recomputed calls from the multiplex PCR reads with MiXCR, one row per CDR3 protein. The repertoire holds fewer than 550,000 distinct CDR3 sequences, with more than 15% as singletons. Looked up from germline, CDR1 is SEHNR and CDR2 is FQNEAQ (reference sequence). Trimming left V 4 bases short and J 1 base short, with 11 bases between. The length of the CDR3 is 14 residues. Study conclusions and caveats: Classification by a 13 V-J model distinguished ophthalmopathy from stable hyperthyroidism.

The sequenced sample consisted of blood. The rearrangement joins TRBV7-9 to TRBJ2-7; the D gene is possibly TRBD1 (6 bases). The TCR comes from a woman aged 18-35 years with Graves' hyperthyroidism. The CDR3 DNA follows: TGTGCCAGCAGCTCGCCGGGACATTCCTACGAGCAGTACTTC. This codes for CASSSPGHSYEQYF.